Below are 6 T cell receptor beta chains sequenced from a single sample in a study of post-analysis software for immune sequencing data. Overall study findings and caveats: Comparison of patients with controls showed five TRBV segments more frequent in patients, TRBV5-6, TRBV5-1 and TRBV20-1 among them.

TCR beta cDNA libraries included unique molecular identifiers. TCRdb itself ran the PCR reads through MiXCR, one entry per CDR3 protein. Of 150,000 to 200,000 distinct CDR3 sequences listed, approximately 31% are singletons. These receptors' targets are unknown. The specimen sequenced was blood. The receptor set was obtained from a girl aged 5-17 years with multiple sclerosis.

In this sample, this clonotype turned up a few times. V usage is TRBV20-1 and J usage is TRBJ2-7; perhaps TRBD1 as D (6 bases). Trimming removed 3 bases at V and 7 bases at J, with 16 bases between. Germline V lookup: CDR1 DFQATT, CDR2 SNEGSKA (reference sequence). CDR3 size: 13 residues. The CDR3 DNA is TGCAGTGCTAGGGGCGGGCCCAGGGGTGAGCAGTACTTC. Residues: CSARGGPRGEQYF.

This clonotype has at least ten counts. This chain joins TRBV7-3 and TRBJ2-1; TRBD2 matches 13 bases. CDR1 is SGHTA, CDR2 FQGTGA, per germline. The CDR3 consists of 15 residues. The ends lost 5 bases at V and 10 bases at J; junction bases unmatched: 8. Written as DNA, the CDR3 is TGTGCCAGCAGCCCTACTAGCGGGAGGGCCTGGGAGCAGTTCTTC. Protein: CASSPTSGRAWEQFF.

The rearrangement links TRBV5-5 to TRBJ1-2; 7 nucleotides align to TRBD1. With 4 bases clipped from V and 8 bases from J, the junction kept 11 bases outside the gene matches. CDR3 size: 14 residues. CDR1 SGHKS and CDR2 YYEKEE come from the germline V gene (reference sequence). The CDR3 sequence: CASSVAGQEPGYTF. Written as DNA, the CDR3 is TGTGCCAGCAGCGTAGCTGGACAGGAGCCAGGCTACACCTTC.

Only a few counts were recorded for this clonotype. The V and J genes are TRBV20-1 and TRBJ2-5, with no clear D. The germline CDR1 and CDR2 sequences are DFQATT and SNEGSKA (reference sequence). This CDR3 contains 12 residues. The V end lost 3 bases, the J end lost 1 base, and 6 bases lay between the germline ends. The CDR3 loop is CSARAAQETQYF. The CDR3 DNA reads as TGCAGTGCTAGGGCAGCCCAAGAGACCCAGTACTTC.

This clonotype was seen only once. A much more abundant neighbour one base away suggests this may be a read error. The genes are TRBV29-1 and TRBJ1-1, with D possibly TRBD1 on 5 matching bases. This CDR3 is 13 amino acids long. Germline CDR1 and CDR2: SQVTM and ANQGSEA. CDR3 protein: CSGGKSPGTKAFF. DNA of the CDR3: TGCAGCGGGGGGAAATCTCCGGGCACTAAAGCTTTCTTT.

This clonotype was counted many times. The V gene is TRBV5-1, the J gene TRBJ2-7; TRBD1 agrees at 11 bases. Germline V lookup: CDR1 SGHRS, CDR2 YFSETQ. The CDR3 length is 16 residues. V lost 0 bases and J lost 5; bases outside the gene matches: 7. CDR3 sequence (DNA): TGCGCCAGCAGCTTGGAGATGGGACAGGGGGTGGACGAGCAGTACTTC. Amino acids: CASSLEMGQGVDEQYF.